The 2 T cell receptor beta chains below were found in one sample sequenced in a study of T cells in Graves' hyperthyroidism and ophthalmopathy. The CDR3 regions of TCR beta were amplified from RNA transcripts. TCR CDR3 underwent first-round RT-PCR with the HTBI primer set. TCRdb re-derived calls from the multiplex PCR reads in MiXCR, one entry per CDR3 protein. The sample yields roughly 35,000 distinct CDR3 sequences, around 50% seen once. Material for sequencing was blood. Receptor source: a woman aged 40 to 49 with Graves' ophthalmopathy.

The chain is built from TRBV11-1 and TRBJ2-1; D possibly corresponds to TRBD1 (5 bases). This CDR3 region has 15 residues. V was pared by 5 bases and J by 9 bases, with 20 bases between. Germline V CDR1 and CDR2: SGHAT, FQDESV (reference sequence). CDR3 residues: CASSREIRVISEQFF. CDR3 nucleotide sequence: TGTGCCAGCAGCCGAGAGATCAGGGTGATCAGTGAGCAGTTCTTC.

A few counts support this clonotype. The rearrangement uses TRBV11-3 and TRBJ1-3; no reliable D call. The CDR3 covers 12 residues. The germline V gene encodes CDR1 SGHNT and CDR2 YENEEA. The V end lost 3 bases, the J end lost 4 bases, and 4 bases lay between the germline ends. The CDR3 sequence: CASSFRGNTIYF. CDR3 DNA: TGTGCCAGCAGCTTCCGGGGAAACACCATATATTTT.